One sample yielded the 20 T cell receptor beta chains listed below, sequenced in a study of CD8 T cells in Susac syndrome. RNA was extracted with the RNeasy kit, and a quantity of about 0.45 to 1 ug was reverse transcribed using random hexamers. TCRdb re-called the immunoSEQ multiplex PCR reads with MiXCR, one entry per CDR3 protein. Of approximately 150,000 distinct CDR3 sequences in the sample, approximately 94% are singletons; the top ten hold 0.065% to 0.095%. Sequenced input: CD4+ T cells from PBMCs. Receptors originate from a human donor with Susac syndrome.

The V and J genes are TRBV7-2 and TRBJ2-1; D perhaps matches TRBD2 (6 bases). Per germline, CDR1 SGHTA and CDR2 FQGNSA. This CDR3 has 12 amino acids. V was shortened by 4 bases and J by 12 bases, with 13 bases between the two germline ends. Here the CDR3 reads CASSWRGQVQFF. The CDR3 region has the DNA TGTGCCAGCAGCTGGAGGGGCCAGGTGCAGTTCTTC.

The chain uses TRBV7-9 and TRBJ2-7; TRBD1 aligns across 10 bases. J gave up 5 bases and V 3 bases, and 4 bases lay outside the gene matches. Germline CDR1 is SEHNR and CDR2 is FQNEAQ (reference sequence). This CDR3 comprises 14 residues. CDR3 in amino acids: CASSLDRGSHEQYF. CDR3 in DNA: TGTGCCAGCAGCTTGGACAGGGGGAGCCACGAGCAGTACTTC.

The gene calls are TRBV29-1 and TRBJ2-2; D gene unclear. Trimming stripped 2 bases from V and 5 bases from J, with 9 bases between. The germline V gene encodes CDR1 SQVTM and CDR2 ANQGSEA. The CDR3 is made up of 13 amino acids. The CDR3 DNA is TGCAGCGTTGAATCGATCGCGACCGGGGAGCTGTTTTTT. Translation gives CSVESIATGELFF.

The rearrangement uses TRBV5-1 and TRBJ1-4; a possible D gene is TRBD1 (5 bases). CDR3 length equals 14 residues. V lost 0 bases, J lost 10 bases, and 13 bases lay in between. Germline V CDR1 and CDR2: SGHRS, YFSETQ. CDR3 coding DNA: TGCGCCAGCAGCTTGGAAGGGACCACCGCAAAACTGTTTTTT. This translates into CASSLEGTTAKLFF.

V is TRBV2 and J is TRBJ1-2, with D hard to call. The V and J ends lost 4 bases and 4 bases respectively, with 7 bases between them. The CDR3 has 12 amino acids. CDR1 and CDR2 from the germline V gene are SNHLY and FYNNEI. In DNA form, the CDR3 reads TGTGCCAGCAGTGTGGCAGGCTATGGCTACACCTTC. This codes for CASSVAGYGYTF.

This chain connects TRBV7-6 to TRBJ2-3, with D tentatively TRBD2 (5 bases). V lost 1 base and J lost 5, with 13 bases in between. This CDR3 is 15 amino acids long. The germline V gene has CDR1 SGHVS and CDR2 FNYEAQ. In DNA, the CDR3 is TGTGCCAGCAGCTTAGGAGCCGGGAAAGGAGATACGCAGTATTTT. It is translated as CASSLGAGKGDTQYF.

The genes are TRBV11-1 and TRBJ1-2; TRBD1 might be the D (6 bases). V was cut by 6 bases and J by 8 bases, with 19 bases left in between. CDR3 length equals 14 residues. Germline V gives CDR1 SGHAT, CDR2 FQDESV (reference sequence). The CDR3 spells CASRQGQYGSGYTF. CDR3 nucleotide sequence: TGTGCCAGCAGACAAGGACAGTACGGGTCGGGCTACACCTTC.

This chain links TRBV12-5 with TRBJ1-1; no reliable D call. V lost 7 bases to trimming and J lost 3 bases, with 15 bases between them. CDR3 size: 14 residues. Germline V lookup: CDR1 LGHNT, CDR2 FRNRAP. CDR3 in amino acids: CASALGRSDTEAFF. The CDR3 DNA is TGTGCTAGTGCCCTGGGCAGGTCAGACACTGAAGCTTTCTTT.

This chain connects TRBV20-1 to TRBJ1-2, with 7 bases fitting TRBD1. Germline values: CDR1 DFQATT, CDR2 SNEGSKA (reference sequence). V lost 6 bases and J lost 8; bases outside the gene matches: 12. The CDR3 consists of 13 residues. The chain's CDR3 is CSAEKGGQRGYTF. The CDR3 region has the DNA TGCAGTGCCGAAAAGGGGGGACAGAGGGGCTACACCTTC.

This chain joins TRBV9 and TRBJ2-2, with D hard to call. This CDR3 is 13 amino acids long. Per the germline V gene, CDR1 is SGDLS and CDR2 is YYNGEE. Between the trimmed V and J ends, which lost 1 base and 7 bases, there was a span of 8 bases. The CDR3 DNA is TGTGCCAGCAGCGTACGCCGTGGCGGGGAGCTGTTTTTT. It yields the protein CASSVRRGGELFF. Combining the CDR3 with reference TRBV9 and TRBJ2-2 gives the whole variable domain DSGVTQTPKHLITATGQRVTLRCSPRSGDLSVYWYQQSLDQGLQFLIQYYNGEERAKGNILERFSAQQFPDLHSELNLSSLELGDSALYFCASSVRRGGELFFGEGSRLTVL.

CDR3 in DNA: TGTGCCAGCAGCTACCGTAGGGGGGGCGGCAATGAGCAGTTCTTC. This sequence encodes CASSYRRGGGNEQFF. The rearrangement uses TRBV7-2 and TRBJ2-1, with D tentatively TRBD2 (7 bases). Germline V lookup: CDR1 SGHTA, CDR2 FQGNSA. Trimming cost V 4 bases and J 6 bases, with 16 bases left between them. CDR3 length: 15 amino acids.

The genes are TRBV5-1 and TRBJ2-3; the D call may be TRBD1 or TRBD2 (5 bases each). The CDR3 consists of 15 residues. Per the germline V gene, CDR1 is SGHRS and CDR2 is YFSETQ. Trimming removed 5 bases from V and 0 bases from J, with 13 bases in between. The CDR3 sequence is CASRQGTSSTDTQYF. CDR3 nucleotide sequence: TGCGCCAGCAGACAAGGGACCTCTAGCACAGATACGCAGTATTTT.

V usage is TRBV6-6 and J usage is TRBJ2-7; either TRBD1 or TRBD2 may fit D (5 bases each). Between the trimmed V and J ends, which lost 2 bases and 0 bases, there was a span of 14 bases. The CDR3 is 16 amino acids. Germline V gives CDR1 MNHNY, CDR2 SVGAGI (reference sequence). The CDR3 sequence: CASSYKVGTSSYEQYF. CDR3 sequence (DNA): TGTGCCAGCAGTTACAAAGTGGGGACGAGCTCCTACGAGCAGTACTTC.

The chain employs TRBV21-1 and TRBJ1-3; the table's D call TRBD1 went unverified against the DNA. TRBV21-1 is flagged as a pseudogene. This CDR3 comprises 19 residues. This chain's CDR3 is CASSFPPVRKGPPGNTIYF. Written as DNA, the CDR3 is TGTGCCAGCAGCTTTCCCCCCGTCCGGAAAGGGCCCCCCGGAAACACCATATATTTT.

The chain recombines TRBV27 with TRBJ2-7, with D perhaps TRBD2 (5 bases). CDR3 length: 13 amino acids. The V gene lost 6 bases and the J gene lost 3 bases, with 12 bases spanning the gap. CDR1 is MNHEY and CDR2 is SMNVEV in the germline V gene (reference sequence). The CDR3 DNA follows: TGTGCCAGCAGGGAGGCCGGGAACTACGAGCAGTACTTC. Its protein product is CASREAGNYEQYF.

The chain combines TRBV20-1 with TRBJ2-1; D is perhaps TRBD2 (5 bases). CDR1 is DFQATT and CDR2 is SNEGSKA in the germline V gene (reference sequence). The CDR3 runs 15 residues. V dropped 3 bases and J dropped 0 bases, with 12 bases sitting between them. CDR3 residues: CSARRREGSYNEQFF. The DNA of the CDR3 is TGCAGTGCTAGGCGTCGGGAAGGCTCCTACAATGAGCAGTTCTTC.

The chain carries TRBV25-1 and TRBJ2-3; D tentatively reads TRBD1 or TRBD2 (6 bases each). The CDR3 is 13 residues long. Germline V CDR1 and CDR2: MGHDK, SYGVNS. V dropped 6 bases and J dropped 5 bases, with 12 bases sitting between them. As DNA, the CDR3 is TGTGCCAGCAGCGGGGGCCCACGAGATACGCAGTATTTT. Translated: CASSGGPRDTQYF. The full variable domain, rest sourced from reference TRBV25-1 and TRBJ2-3, is EADIYQTPRYLVIGTGKKITLECSQTMGHDKMYWYQQDPGMELHLIHYSYGVNSTEKGDLSSESTVSRIRTEHFPLTLESARPSHTSQYLCASSGGPRDTQYFGPGTRLTVL.

The chain carries TRBV3-1 and TRBJ1-5; tentative D call: TRBD1 (5 bases). CDR3 length equals 16 residues. Looked up from germline, CDR1 is LGHDT and CDR2 is YNNKEL (reference sequence). The ends were cut back, 0 bases at V and 6 bases at J, with 15 bases in the middle. This CDR3 is CASSQDRGKVFQPQHF. The CDR3 DNA reads TGTGCCAGCAGCCAAGATCGGGGGAAAGTGTTTCAGCCCCAGCATTTT.

V gene TRBV29-1 combines with J gene TRBJ1-1; 8 bases line up with TRBD1. Losses at the gene ends were 6 bases for V and 1 base for J; bases not matched to a gene: 7. The CDR3 sequence is 14 residues long. Germline loops: CDR1 SQVTM, CDR2 ANQGSEA. The CDR3 DNA reads as TGCAGCGTAGACCAGGGACAGGCGAACACTGAAGCTTTCTTT. Translated, it gives CSVDQGQANTEAFF.

The chain combines TRBV14 with TRBJ2-1; possibly TRBD2 for D (6 bases). Germline assignment: CDR1 SGHDN and CDR2 FVKESK. The CDR3 has 16 amino acids. V lost 3 bases and J 4 bases, leaving 16 bases between the germline ends. The CDR3 coding sequence is TGTGCCAGCAGCCATCTTGGGGACTCTCCATACAATGAGCAGTTCTTC. This codes for CASSHLGDSPYNEQFF.